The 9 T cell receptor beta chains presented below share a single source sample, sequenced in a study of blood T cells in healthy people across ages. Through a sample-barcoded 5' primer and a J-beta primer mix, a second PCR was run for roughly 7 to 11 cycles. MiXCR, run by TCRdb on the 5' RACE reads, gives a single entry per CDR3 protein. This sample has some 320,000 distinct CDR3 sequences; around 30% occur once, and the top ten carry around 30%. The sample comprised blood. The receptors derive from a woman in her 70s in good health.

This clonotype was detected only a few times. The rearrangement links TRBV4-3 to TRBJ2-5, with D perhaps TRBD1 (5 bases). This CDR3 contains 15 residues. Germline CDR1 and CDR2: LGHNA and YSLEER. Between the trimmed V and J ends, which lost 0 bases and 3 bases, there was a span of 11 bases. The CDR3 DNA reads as TGCGCCAGCAGCCAAGATTTCAGGGTGGAAGAGACCCAGTACTTC. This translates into CASSQDFRVEETQYF.

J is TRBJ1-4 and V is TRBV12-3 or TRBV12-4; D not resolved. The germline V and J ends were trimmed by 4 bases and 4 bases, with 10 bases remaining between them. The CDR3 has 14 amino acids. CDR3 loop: CASSSRQFNEKLFF. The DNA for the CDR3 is TGTGCCAGCAGTTCTAGACAATTTAATGAAAAACTGTTTTTT.

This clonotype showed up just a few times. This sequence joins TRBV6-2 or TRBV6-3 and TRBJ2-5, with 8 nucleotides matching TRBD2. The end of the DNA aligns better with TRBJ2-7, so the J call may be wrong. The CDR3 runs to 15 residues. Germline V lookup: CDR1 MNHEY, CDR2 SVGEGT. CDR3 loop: CASSYKREITYEQYF. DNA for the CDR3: TGTGCCAGCAGTTACAAGCGGGAGATCACCTACGAGCAGTACTTC.

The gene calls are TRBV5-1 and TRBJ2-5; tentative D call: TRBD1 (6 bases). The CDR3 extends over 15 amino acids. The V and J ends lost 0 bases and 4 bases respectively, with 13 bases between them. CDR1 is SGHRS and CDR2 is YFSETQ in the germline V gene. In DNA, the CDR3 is TGCGCCAGCAGCTTGGGCGACAGGCACCCAGAGACCCAGTACTTC. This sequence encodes CASSLGDRHPETQYF. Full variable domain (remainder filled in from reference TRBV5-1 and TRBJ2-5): KAGVTQTPRYLIKTRGQQVTLSCSPISGHRSVSWYQQTPGQGLQFLFEYFSETQRNKGNFPGRFSGRQFSNSRSEMNVSTLELGDSALYLCASSLGDRHPETQYFGPGTRLLVL.

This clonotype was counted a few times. Written as DNA, the CDR3 is TGTGCCAGCTTCGGTAGCGGGAACTACGAGCAGTACTTC. It yields the protein CASFGSGNYEQYF. The genes are TRBV28 and TRBJ2-7, with 8 bases fitting TRBD2. The CDR3 contains 13 residues. Unmatched junction bases numbered 6, after V lost 8 bases and J lost 3 bases. Looked up from germline, CDR1 is MDHEN and CDR2 is SYDVKM.

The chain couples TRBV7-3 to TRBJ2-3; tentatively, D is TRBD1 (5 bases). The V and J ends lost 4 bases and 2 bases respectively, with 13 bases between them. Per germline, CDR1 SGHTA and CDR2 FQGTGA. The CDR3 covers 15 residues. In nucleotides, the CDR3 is TGTGCCAGCAGCTCCTCAGGGATATCCACAGATACGCAGTATTTT. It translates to CASSSSGISTDTQYF.

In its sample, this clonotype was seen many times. The CDR3 bases are TGTGCCAGCTCAAACCCAGGACAGCTAGAAAAACTGTTTTTT. Translated: CASSNPGQLEKLFF. The chain uses TRBV25-1 and TRBJ1-4, with a tentative D call TRBD1 (6 bases). This CDR3 spans 14 amino acids. V dropped 8 bases and J dropped 8 bases, with 18 bases sitting between them. CDR1 and CDR2 from the germline V gene are MGHDK and SYGVNS.

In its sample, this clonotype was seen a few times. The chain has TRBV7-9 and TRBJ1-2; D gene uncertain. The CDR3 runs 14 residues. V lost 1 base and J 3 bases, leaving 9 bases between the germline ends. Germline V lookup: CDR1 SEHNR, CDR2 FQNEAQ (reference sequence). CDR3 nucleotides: TGTGCCAGCAGCTTAGGGCGCAGCTACTATGGCTACACCTTC. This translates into CASSLGRSYYGYTF. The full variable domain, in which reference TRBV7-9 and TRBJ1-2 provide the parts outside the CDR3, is DTGVSQNPRHKITKRGQNVTFRCDPISEHNRLYWYRQTLGQGPEFLTYFQNEAQLEKSRLLSDRFSAERPKGSFSTLEIQRTEQGDSAMYLCASSLGRSYYGYTFGSGTRLTVV.

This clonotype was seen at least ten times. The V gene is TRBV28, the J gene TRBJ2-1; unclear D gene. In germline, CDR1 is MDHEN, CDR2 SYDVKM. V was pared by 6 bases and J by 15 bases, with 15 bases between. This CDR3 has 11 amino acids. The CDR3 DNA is TGTGCCAGCAGCCAGGTCGCGGAGTGGTTCTTC. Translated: CASSQVAEWFF. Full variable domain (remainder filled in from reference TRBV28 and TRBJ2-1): DVKVTQSSRYLVKRTGEKVFLECVQDMDHENMFWYRQDPGLGLRLIYFSYDVKMKEKGDIPEGYSVSREKKERFSLILESASTNQTSMYLCASSQVAEWFFGPGTRLTVL.